The rows below give T cell receptor beta chains drawn from one sample of a study of Ad26.COV2.S vaccination and SARS-CoV-2 variants. Sequenced by immunoSEQ multiplex PCR; TCRdb stores in-frame clones only, minus some. Among 200,000 to 300,000 clones listed, approximately 87% were seen once. The sequencing used peripheral blood, collected in a trial of Ad26.COV2.S vaccine versus placebo. Source of these receptors: a person aged 18-60 years who received the Ad26.COV2.S COVID-19 vaccine or a placebo. CDR3s include the opening cysteine and the closing phenylalanine or tryptophan. A D gene is named only where the DNA matches it firmly. Clone sizes are given selectively: once, few, many, or a class where the clone is expanded.

clone size,V gene,J gene,D gene,CDR3 DNA,CDR3 protein
few,TRBV9,TRBJ1-5,.,TGTGCCAGCAGCGCTAACAGGGAGACGAGCAATCAGCCCCAGCATTTT,CASSANRETSNQPQHF
.,TRBV5-5,TRBJ1-6,.,TGTGCCTCCCGGAAAACTCCGGGAGGAAGAGGAGGGGATTCACCCCTCCACTTT,CASRKTPGGRGGDSPLHF
.,TRBV5-4,TRBJ1-2,TRBD1,TGTGCCAGCAGCTGGGACAGCCACTATGGCTACACCTTC,CASSWDSHYGYTF
.,TRBV7-2,TRBJ2-5,.,TGTGCCAGCAGCCAACCACTTGGGGTGTGGAAGACCCAGTACTTC,CASSQPLGVWKTQYF
.,TRBV7-9,TRBJ2-1,TRBD2,TGTGCCAGCAGCCCCACTACTAGCGGGAAGCTTGAGCAGTTCTTC,CASSPTTSGKLEQFF
.,TRBV27,TRBJ2-1,.,TGTGCCAGCAGTACCACTCCCCCACCTGGGTTCTTC,CASSTTPPPGFF
.,TRBV5-1,TRBJ2-5,.,TGCGCCAGCAGCCGTGGGGAAGAGACCCAGTACTTC,CASSRGEETQYF
.,TRBV27,TRBJ2-5,TRBD2,TGTGCCAGCAGACCTCTAGCGGAAGAGCAAGAGACCCAGTACTTC,CASRPLAEEQETQYF
.,TRBV5-6,TRBJ2-3,TRBD2,TGTGCCAGCAGCCCATCGGCGGGGGGGGTCAGAGATACGCAGTATTTT,CASSPSAGGVRDTQYF
.,TRBV6-5,TRBJ2-1,.,TGTGCCAGCAGTTACTCATCCCGGGAATACAATGAGCAGTTCTTC,CASSYSSREYNEQFF
.,TRBV24-1,TRBJ2-2,.,TGTGCCACCAGTGGCTCGGGGGGCGGACAGGCCCGTTGGAACACCGGGGAGCTGTTTTTT,CATSGSGGGQARWNTGELFF
.,TRBV28,TRBJ1-4,TRBD1,TGTGCCAGCAGTTTACCGGGACAGGGGGCGAAGGCTAATGAAAAACTGTTTTTT,CASSLPGQGAKANEKLFF
.,TRBV5-4,TRBJ2-1,TRBD2,TGTGCCAGCAGCTTGGCTAGCGGGGTCTCCTACAATGAGCAGTTCTTC,CASSLASGVSYNEQFF
.,TRBV18,TRBJ2-2,.,TGTGCCAGCTCACTCAAGAGACAGGGGGAGCTGTTTTTT,CASSLKRQGELFF
once,TRBV5-1,TRBJ2-7,.,TGCGCCAGCAGCTTGGACAGGAGCTACGAGCAGTACTTC,CASSLDRSYEQYF
.,TRBV13,TRBJ1-3,.,TGTGCCAGCAGCTTAGGATATTACTCTGGAAACACCATATATTTT,CASSLGYYSGNTIYF
.,TRBV7-9,TRBJ2-7,TRBD2,TGTGCCAGCAGCGATGGGGTCAGCGGGGCCCACGAGCAGTACTTC,CASSDGVSGAHEQYF
.,TRBV7-2,TRBJ1-6,TRBD1,TGTGCCAGCAGCGCTGGGACAGGCGGGTCACCCCTCCACTTT,CASSAGTGGSPLHF
.,TRBV11-3,TRBJ1-3,TRBD1,TGTGCCAGCAGCGCACACAGGGGCCCCAACTCTGGAAACACCATATATTTT,CASSAHRGPNSGNTIYF
.,TRBV30,TRBJ1-4,.,TGTGCCTGGAGCGGTATCCAAAAACTGTTTTTT,CAWSGIQKLFF
.,TRBV5-4,TRBJ2-7,TRBD2,TGTGCCAGCAGCATTGCCGGGGGGAGCTTAAATTCGTACGAGCAGTACTTC,CASSIAGGSLNSYEQYF
few,TRBV28,TRBJ1-4,.,TGTGCCAGCAGTTCCCTCTGGCCAGGGTGGGATGAAAAACTGTTTTTT,CASSSLWPGWDEKLFF
.,TRBV28,TRBJ2-3,.,TGTGCCAGCAGGTCTAGCACAGATACGCAGTATTTT,CASRSSTDTQYF
.,TRBV30,TRBJ2-7,.,TGTGCCTGGAGTGGGAGCCGGGCCTCCGGCTACGAGCAGTACTTC,CAWSGSRASGYEQYF
once,TRBV23-1,TRBJ1-3,TRBD1,TGCGCCAGCAGTCAATTAGGAGGGGGCGGCTCTGGAAACACCATATATTTT,CASSQLGGGGSGNTIYF
.,TRBV3-1/TRBV3-2,TRBJ1-3,.,TGTGCCAGCAGCCAAGATAGGGGAAACACCATATATTTT,CASSQDRGNTIYF
once,TRBV6-2/TRBV6-3,TRBJ2-7,TRBD1,TGTGCCAGCAGTACTCTCGACCGACAGGGGACGCGCGACGAGCAGTACTTC,CASSTLDRQGTRDEQYF
.,TRBV7-2,TRBJ2-5,TRBD1,TGTGCCAGCAGTTATACAGGGGGCTCCCAAGAGACCCAGTACTTC,CASSYTGGSQETQYF
.,TRBV19,TRBJ1-4,.,TGTGCCAGTAGTATACCCTCCCTGAGGGCGCCGGGCGAAAAACTGTTTTTT,CASSIPSLRAPGEKLFF
.,TRBV27,TRBJ2-1,.,TGTGCCAGCAGGGGAGCCCTGCTTGGCAATGAGCAGTTCTTC,CASRGALLGNEQFF
few,TRBV27,TRBJ1-2,.,TGTGCCAGCAGTTTTAGGGCAGAACTTAACTATGGCTACACCTTC,CASSFRAELNYGYTF
once,TRBV4-2,TRBJ2-5,TRBD2,TGTGCCAGCAGCCAAGATAGCGGGGCCCTGGGGACCCAGTACTTC,CASSQDSGALGTQYF
.,TRBV4-3,TRBJ2-2,.,TGCGCCAGCAGCCAAGAAGGATACACCGGGGAGCTGTTTTTT,CASSQEGYTGELFF
.,TRBV19,TRBJ2-4,.,TGTGCCAGTAGTATCCCAGGGTCTAAAAACATTCAGTACTTC,CASSIPGSKNIQYF
.,TRBV21-1,TRBJ2-6,.,TGTGCCAGTTGGACAGGCTCTGGGGCCAACGTCCTGACTTTC,CASWTGSGANVLTF
.,TRBV28,TRBJ2-3,.,TGTGCCAGCAGTCAGGGGGGTTTCACAGATACGCAGTATTTT,CASSQGGFTDTQYF
.,TRBV18,TRBJ1-5,.,TGTGCCAGCTCACCACAGCAGGGGTGGGGGCCCCAGCATTTT,CASSPQQGWGPQHF
once,TRBV30,TRBJ1-2,TRBD1,TGTGCCTGGAGTTGGGACAGGGGGCGAGGCTACACCTTC,CAWSWDRGRGYTF
few,TRBV25-1,TRBJ1-3,.,TGTGCCAGCGGAGGACGGAGCCGCTCTGGAAACACCATATATTTT,CASGGRSRSGNTIYF
.,TRBV9,TRBJ1-2,.,TGTGCCAGCAGCGTAGAATTGGCAGCGCCTAACTATGGCTACACCTTC,CASSVELAAPNYGYTF
.,TRBV6-2/TRBV6-3,TRBJ1-5,.,TGTGCCAGCAGTTTACCAGGGGACCGTAGCAATCAGCCCCAGCATTTT,CASSLPGDRSNQPQHF
.,TRBV7-3,TRBJ2-1,TRBD2,TGTGCCAGCAGCTTAGCTGGGACTACCGAGCAGTTCTTC,CASSLAGTTEQFF
.,TRBV6-5,TRBJ2-7,TRBD2,TGTGCCAGCAGCTCGGGACTACTGAACGAGCAGTACTTC,CASSSGLLNEQYF
.,TRBV7-9,TRBJ1-5,.,TGTGCCAGCAGCCCCGGGCCCCCCCAGCCCCAGCATTTT,CASSPGPPQPQHF
.,TRBV7-8,TRBJ1-2,.,TGTGCCAGCAGCTCCGCGGGGAATATCTATGGCTACACCTTC,CASSSAGNIYGYTF
.,TRBV2,TRBJ2-7,.,TGTGCCAGCAGTATCAGCAGGGCCCCTTACGAGCAGTACTTC,CASSISRAPYEQYF
.,TRBV15,TRBJ2-7,.,TGTGCCACCAGCCTGCCCGCTGAGTTCTACGAGCAGTACTTC,CATSLPAEFYEQYF
.,TRBV5-1,TRBJ1-2,TRBD1,TGCGCCAGCAGCTTGCCGGACAGGAACTATGGCTACACCTTC,CASSLPDRNYGYTF
.,TRBV30,TRBJ2-7,.,TGTGCCTGGAGTGTACGGGGTACCTACGAGCAGTACTTC,CAWSVRGTYEQYF
.,TRBV28,TRBJ2-7,TRBD1,TGTGCCAGCAGACATGACAGGGGCCCCAGCTCCTACGAGCAGTACTTC,CASRHDRGPSSYEQYF
.,TRBV3-1/TRBV3-2,TRBJ2-7,.,TGTGCCAGCAGCGACCGGGGGCAGGGAAAGGACGAGCAGTACTTC,CASSDRGQGKDEQYF
once,TRBV6-5,TRBJ1-1,.,.,CASSFLAGMNTEAFF
.,TRBV6-2/TRBV6-3,TRBJ1-5,.,TGTGCCAGCAGTTCCATCGGGCCCGATCAGCCCCAGCATTTT,CASSSIGPDQPQHF
.,TRBV4-3,TRBJ2-7,.,TGCGCCAGCAGCCAAGGGGTTAGCCCCAGGTACGAGCAGTACTTC,CASSQGVSPRYEQYF
.,TRBV19,TRBJ2-3,TRBD2,TGTGCCAGTAGTATCACTAGCGGGAGAACAGATACGCAGTATTTT,CASSITSGRTDTQYF
.,TRBV15,TRBJ1-6,TRBD1,TGTGCCACCAGCAGAGGACAGGGGAATTCACCCCTCCACTTT,CATSRGQGNSPLHF
.,TRBV9,TRBJ2-3,.,TGTGCCAGCACCCCTTCTTGGGTATCCACAGATACGCAGTATTTT,CASTPSWVSTDTQYF
.,TRBV11-2,TRBJ2-1,.,TGTGCCAGCAGCCCCGGGACCGAACCGTACAATGAGCAGTTCTTC,CASSPGTEPYNEQFF